Each of the 30 T cell receptor beta chains below was sequenced from the same sample in a study of response to subunit inactivated influenza vaccine. TCRdb re-derived calls from the RT-PCR reads in MiXCR, one entry per CDR3 protein. This sample has approximately 530,000 distinct CDR3 sequences, with around 7.7% found just once. The sequencing used PBMCs from blood, collected roughly 24 months after vaccination. The receptors originated from a man between 50 and 70 years old who received an inactivated influenza vaccine.

The sample holds many counts of this clonotype. V usage is TRBV10-3 and J usage is TRBJ2-3, with a weak D call TRBD1 (6 bases). Trimming removed 4 bases at V and 1 base at J, with 15 bases between. The CDR3 length is 16 residues. Looked up from germline, CDR1 is ENHRY and CDR2 is SYGVKD. Written as DNA, the CDR3 is TGTGCCATCAGTGGGCCGGTGGGGGCTGGCACAGATACGCAGTATTTT. Encoded protein: CAISGPVGAGTDTQYF.

This clonotype occurred a few times. J is TRBJ2-3 and V is TRBV20-1, with D unclear. V lost 6 bases, J lost 5 bases, and 21 bases lay in between. CDR1 is DFQATT and CDR2 is SNEGSKA in the germline V gene (reference sequence). The CDR3 sequence is 15 residues long. The CDR3, as DNA: TGCAGTGCCCCCACCCATCTGGGATCGGGAGATACGCAGTATTTT. It codes for CSAPTHLGSGDTQYF.

The chain has TRBV12-3 or TRBV12-4 and TRBJ2-1; D not certain. The CDR3 is 14 residues long. V was pared by 6 bases and J by 6 bases, with 15 bases between. CDR3 coding DNA: TGTGCCAGCAGCCCCCAGACTGCCTCCAATGAGCAGTTCTTC. It is translated as CASSPQTASNEQFF.

This clonotype was seen a handful of times. The V and J genes are TRBV24-1 and TRBJ2-5; tentative D call: TRBD2 (5 bases). The CDR3 runs to 13 residues. Germline CDR1 and CDR2: KGHDR and SFDVKD. The germline V and J ends were trimmed by 9 bases and 1 base, with 11 bases remaining between them. The CDR3 protein is CATGNGLQETQYF. The DNA for the CDR3 is TGTGCCACCGGGAACGGACTCCAAGAGACCCAGTACTTC.

This clonotype appeared a few times. The rearrangement links TRBV4-3 to TRBJ2-6; D unresolved. Trimming took 5 bases from V and 5 from J, leaving 16 bases between them. Germline V gene data show CDR1 as LGHNA and CDR2 as YSLEER. The CDR3 is 16 amino acids. In DNA form, the CDR3 reads TGCGCCAGCAGCGCGGAGATCGTCCTGAGGGCCAACGTCCTGACTTTC. This sequence encodes CASSAEIVLRANVLTF.

V usage is TRBV20-1 and J usage is TRBJ2-7; D may be TRBD1 (6 bases). Germline values: CDR1 DFQATT, CDR2 SNEGSKA (reference sequence). There are 13 residues in the CDR3. Trimming removed 7 bases at V and 3 bases at J, with 16 bases between. This CDR3 is CSVKENRDYEQYF. The CDR3 DNA is TGCAGTGTTAAGGAGAACAGGGACTACGAGCAGTACTTC.

The CDR3 sequence: CSAVTGGISIQYF. In nucleotides, the CDR3 is TGCAGTGCTGTGACAGGGGGCATAAGCATTCAGTACTTC. V is TRBV20-1 and J is TRBJ2-4; TRBD1 aligns across 10 bases. Germline loops: CDR1 DFQATT, CDR2 SNEGSKA (reference sequence). The CDR3 is 13 amino acids. The ends lost 5 bases at V and 9 bases at J; junction bases unmatched: 7.

The V gene is TRBV7-2, the J gene TRBJ2-3; 7 nucleotides agree with TRBD1. The CDR3 is made up of 14 amino acids. The germline V gene has CDR1 SGHTA and CDR2 FQGNSA. The ends lost 3 bases at V and 6 bases at J; junction bases unmatched: 6. CDR3 sequence reads: CASSFYQGVDTQYF. In DNA form, the CDR3 reads TGTGCCAGCAGCTTTTATCAGGGGGTGGATACGCAGTATTTT.

The V gene is TRBV27, the J gene TRBJ2-7; TRBD2 matches 7 bases. Germline lookup yields CDR1 MNHEY and CDR2 SMNVEV (reference sequence). This CDR3 has 14 amino acids. V shed 3 bases, J shed 6 bases, and the junction held 8 bases outside the gene matches. The CDR3 reads CASSLGGSFIEQYF. For the CDR3, the DNA is TGTGCCAGCAGTTTGGGGGGGAGTTTCATCGAGCAGTACTTC.

This chain uses TRBV5-1 with TRBJ2-5; D is perhaps TRBD2 (7 bases). Germline-derived CDR1 and CDR2 are SGHRS and YFSETQ. The V gene lost 2 bases and the J gene lost 5 bases, with 16 bases spanning the gap. This CDR3 is 15 amino acids long. This CDR3 reads CASSLRGARGETQYF. DNA of the CDR3: TGCGCCAGCAGCTTACGGGGGGCCAGAGGGGAGACCCAGTACTTC. The full variable domain, completed using reference TRBV5-1 and TRBJ2-5, is KAGVTQTPRYLIKTRGQQVTLSCSPISGHRSVSWYQQTPGQGLQFLFEYFSETQRNKGNFPGRFSGRQFSNSRSEMNVSTLELGDSALYLCASSLRGARGETQYFGPGTRLLVL.

The sample holds a few counts of this clonotype. The chain recombines TRBV11-2 with TRBJ2-7, with a possible D match to TRBD1 (6 bases). Germline CDR1 and CDR2: SGHAT and FQNNGV. The length of the CDR3 is 15 residues. The germline V and J ends were trimmed by 1 base and 3 bases, with 13 bases remaining between them. For the CDR3, the DNA is TGTGCCAGCAGCTTAGGTACAGGGTCGGGCTACGAGCAGTACTTC. It encodes CASSLGTGSGYEQYF.

This clonotype was seen repeatedly, ten times or more. The chain combines TRBV29-1 with TRBJ1-6; D might be TRBD1 (5 bases). Germline CDR1 is SQVTM and CDR2 is ANQGSEA. The CDR3 is 13 residues long. V was clipped by 4 bases and J by 5 bases, with 9 bases between them. The CDR3 bases are TGCAGCGTTGGGGACCGAAATAATTCACCCCTCCACTTT. Protein: CSVGDRNNSPLHF.

Only a few counts were recorded for this clonotype. The J gene is TRBJ2-7, the V gene TRBV5-1; D unresolved. Germline V gene sequence: CDR1 SGHRS, CDR2 YFSETQ. V was clipped by 3 bases and J by 3 bases, with 13 bases between them. The CDR3 consists of 14 residues. The CDR3 here is CASSSGSSHYEQYF. The DNA of the CDR3 is TGCGCCAGCAGCTCAGGATCCTCTCACTACGAGCAGTACTTC.

The genes are TRBV6-2 or TRBV6-3 and TRBJ2-2; D tentatively reads TRBD1 or TRBD2 (5 bases each). V was cut by 4 bases and J by 5 bases, with 20 bases left in between. This CDR3 is 17 amino acids long. Germline V gene sequence: CDR1 MNHEY, CDR2 SVGEGT. This CDR3 is CASSSLLAGTMTGELFF. CDR3 bases: TGTGCCAGCAGTTCCCTCCTGGCCGGGACCATGACCGGGGAGCTGTTTTTT.

In its sample, this clonotype was seen a few times. The chain has TRBV24-1 and TRBJ1-5; D is unclear. The V gene's germline CDR1 is KGHDR and CDR2 SFDVKD. The germline V and J ends were trimmed by 2 bases and 6 bases, with 13 bases remaining between them. The CDR3 is made up of 15 amino acids. CDR3 bases: TGTGCCACCAGTGATTCTGGCGGAGGCGGTCAGCCCCAGCATTTT. It translates to CATSDSGGGGQPQHF.

In this sample, this clonotype turned up once. The chain uses TRBV27 and TRBJ2-1; D perhaps matches TRBD1 (5 bases). Germline values: CDR1 MNHEY, CDR2 SMNVEV (reference sequence). The V end lost 3 bases, the J end lost 0 bases, and 12 bases lay between the germline ends. The CDR3 is 16 residues long. CDR3 sequence (DNA): TGTGCCAGCAGTTTTGAGTCCAGGGTCTCCTACAATGAGCAGTTCTTC. The encoded protein is CASSFESRVSYNEQFF.

This clonotype was observed at least ten times. V and J are TRBV10-3 and TRBJ1-5; D call uncertain. Germline V gene lookup returns CDR1 ENHRY and CDR2 SYGVKD. V dropped 8 bases and J dropped 4 bases, with 9 bases sitting between them. The CDR3 has 12 residues. The CDR3 protein is CAIGQINQPQHF. CDR3 nucleotides: TGTGCCATCGGGCAGATTAATCAGCCCCAGCATTTT.

This clonotype was observed many times. The chain is built from TRBV27 and TRBJ1-2; the match to TRBD1 covers 9 bases. Germline V CDR1 and CDR2: MNHEY, SMNVEV (reference sequence). J was trimmed by 6 bases and V by 2 bases; bases with no gene match: 4. The length of the CDR3 is 14 residues. CDR3 sequence reads: CASSLRQGVHGYTF. CDR3 DNA sequence: TGTGCCAGCAGTTTAAGACAGGGGGTCCATGGCTACACCTTC.

The sample holds many counts of this clonotype. The V call is TRBV28, the J call TRBJ1-1, with 12 bases fitting TRBD1. The CDR3 loop spans 13 amino acids. The junction had 3 bases not matched to a gene; V was cut back by 7 bases and J by 6 bases. The V gene's germline CDR1 is MDHEN and CDR2 SYDVKM. The CDR3 sequence is CASIGTGGPEAFF. The CDR3 nucleotides read TGTGCCAGCATAGGGACAGGGGGCCCTGAAGCTTTCTTT.

This clonotype was observed a few times. The chain carries TRBV27 and TRBJ2-1; D remains unclear. V lost 5 bases and J 6 bases, leaving 8 bases between the germline ends. Germline values: CDR1 MNHEY, CDR2 SMNVEV (reference sequence). This CDR3 contains 12 residues. The CDR3: CASSPTINEQFF. In DNA, the CDR3 is TGTGCCAGCAGTCCCACCATCAATGAGCAGTTCTTC.

At least ten counts were recorded for this clonotype. The V call is TRBV5-1, the J call TRBJ2-7; 10 nucleotides align to TRBD1. V was clipped by 4 bases and J by 3 bases; unmatched bases: 10. The V gene's germline CDR1 is SGHRS and CDR2 YFSETQ. The length of the CDR3 is 16 residues. The CDR3 sequence is CASSLDRDRGIYEQYF. CDR3 bases: TGCGCCAGCAGCCTGGACCGGGACAGGGGAATCTACGAGCAGTACTTC.

This clonotype was seen a handful of times. The rearrangement joins TRBV12-3 or TRBV12-4 to TRBJ1-2, with D unresolved. CDR3 length: 14 residues. V dropped 7 bases and J dropped 6 bases, with 18 bases sitting between them. DNA for the CDR3: TGTGCCAGCACCTTAGGTGTACTTTCCGATGGCTACACCTTC. It encodes CASTLGVLSDGYTF.

This clonotype was detected many times. The chain has TRBV5-1 and TRBJ1-1; tentatively, D is TRBD1 (6 bases). This CDR3 spans 14 amino acids. Between the trimmed V and J ends, which lost 0 bases and 8 bases, there was a span of 14 bases. The germline CDR1 and CDR2 sequences are SGHRS and YFSETQ. The CDR3: CASSLAGTTGEAFF. CDR3 nucleotides: TGCGCCAGCAGCTTGGCCGGGACAACGGGCGAAGCTTTCTTT.

This clonotype was seen more than once but under ten times. This chain links TRBV7-2 with TRBJ1-1; D is uncertain. Germline V gene lookup returns CDR1 SGHTA and CDR2 FQGNSA. The germline V and J ends were trimmed by 5 bases and 0 bases, with 7 bases remaining between them. This CDR3 region has 13 residues. As DNA, the CDR3 is TGTGCCAGCAGCAAAGGGATGAACACTGAAGCTTTCTTT. Residues: CASSKGMNTEAFF.

The chain joins TRBV12-3 or TRBV12-4 to TRBJ2-1, with 10 bases aligning to TRBD2. The CDR3 is 12 residues long. The trim removed 7 bases at V and 14 bases at J, leaving 8 bases unmatched. CDR3 in DNA: TGTGCCAGCACCGATAGCGGGAGGACCGAGTTCTTC. Protein sequence: CASTDSGRTEFF.

This clonotype came up many times. The chain links TRBV30 to TRBJ1-5; TRBD1 agrees at 8 bases. The CDR3 runs to 13 residues. Trimming took 1 base from V and 4 from J; bases not matched to a gene: 0. Germline assignment: CDR1 GTSNPN and CDR2 SVGIG (reference sequence). The CDR3 protein is CAWSGTGNQPQHF. The CDR3 coding sequence is TGTGCCTGGAGTGGGACAGGGAATCAGCCCCAGCATTTT.

This clonotype was recorded many times. The rearrangement joins TRBV5-1 to TRBJ2-7, with 8 bases lining up with TRBD1. The junction had 3 bases not matched to a gene; V was cut back by 2 bases and J by 2 bases. The CDR3 has 14 amino acids. Looked up from germline, CDR1 is SGHRS and CDR2 is YFSETQ. The DNA for the CDR3 is TGCGCCAGCAGCTTTGGACAGGGTACCTACGAGCAGTACTTC. Its translation is CASSFGQGTYEQYF.

The chain couples TRBV4-3 to TRBJ2-1; 8 bases match TRBD2. This CDR3 spans 16 amino acids. Germline assignment: CDR1 LGHNA and CDR2 YSLEER. After removal of 0 bases from V and 4 bases from J, the junction contained 5 bases not matched to a gene. The CDR3 loop reads CASSQEASGGYNEQFF. As DNA, the CDR3 is TGCGCCAGCAGCCAAGAGGCGAGCGGGGGATACAATGAGCAGTTCTTC.

This clonotype was seen repeatedly, ten times or more. The genes are TRBV5-4 and TRBJ2-7; possibly TRBD1 or TRBD2 for D (5 bases each). The CDR3 runs to 13 residues. The V gene lost 1 base and the J gene lost 5 bases, with 10 bases spanning the gap. The germline V gene encodes CDR1 SGHNT and CDR2 YYREEE (reference sequence). CDR3 residues: CASSLFLGDEQYF. The CDR3, as DNA: TGTGCCAGCAGCTTGTTTCTGGGGGACGAGCAGTACTTC.

The chain links TRBV20-1 to TRBJ2-1, with 8 bases aligning to TRBD1. This CDR3 has 15 amino acids. Germline CDR1 reads DFQATT; CDR2 reads SNEGSKA (reference sequence). V dropped 6 bases and J dropped 4; count of bases not matched to a gene: 11. The CDR3 coding sequence is TGCAGTGCAAGAATCCAGGGGGCGGGTTACAATGAGCAGTTCTTC. Its translation: CSARIQGAGYNEQFF.